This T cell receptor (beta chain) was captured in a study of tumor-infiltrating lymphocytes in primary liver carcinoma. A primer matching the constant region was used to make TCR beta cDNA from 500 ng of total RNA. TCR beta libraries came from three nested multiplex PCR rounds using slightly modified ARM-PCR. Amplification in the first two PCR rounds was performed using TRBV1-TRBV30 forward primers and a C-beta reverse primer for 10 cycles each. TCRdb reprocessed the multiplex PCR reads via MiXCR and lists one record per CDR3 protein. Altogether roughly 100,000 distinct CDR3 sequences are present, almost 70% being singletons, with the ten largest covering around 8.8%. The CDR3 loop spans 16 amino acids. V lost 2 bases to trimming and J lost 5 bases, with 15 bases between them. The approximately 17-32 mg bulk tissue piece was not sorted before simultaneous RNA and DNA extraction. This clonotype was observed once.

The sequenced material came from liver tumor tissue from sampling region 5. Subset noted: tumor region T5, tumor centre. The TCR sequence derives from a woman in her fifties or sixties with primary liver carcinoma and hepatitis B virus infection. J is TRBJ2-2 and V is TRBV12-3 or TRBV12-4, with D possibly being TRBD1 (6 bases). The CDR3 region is CASSLLGQGITGELFF. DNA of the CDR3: TGTGCCAGCAGTTTACTGGGTCAGGGGATAACCGGGGAGCTGTTTTTT.